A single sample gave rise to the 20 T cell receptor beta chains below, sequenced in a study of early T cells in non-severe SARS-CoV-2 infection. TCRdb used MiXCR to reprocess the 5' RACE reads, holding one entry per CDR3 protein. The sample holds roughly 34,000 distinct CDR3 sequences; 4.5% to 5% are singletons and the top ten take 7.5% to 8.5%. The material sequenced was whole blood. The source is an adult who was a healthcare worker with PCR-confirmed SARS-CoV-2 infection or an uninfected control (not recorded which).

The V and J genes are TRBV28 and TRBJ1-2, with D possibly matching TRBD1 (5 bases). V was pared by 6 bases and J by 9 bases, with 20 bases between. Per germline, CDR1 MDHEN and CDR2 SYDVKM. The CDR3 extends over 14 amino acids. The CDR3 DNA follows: TGTGCCAGCAGCCTGGGACCTCAGAGAAAAAGCTACACCTTC. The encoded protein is CASSLGPQRKSYTF.

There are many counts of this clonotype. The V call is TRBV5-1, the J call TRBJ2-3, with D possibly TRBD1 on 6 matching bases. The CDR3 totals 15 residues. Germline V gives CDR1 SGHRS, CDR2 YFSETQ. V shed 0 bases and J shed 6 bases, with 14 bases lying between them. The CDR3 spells CASSLEGRGLDTQYF. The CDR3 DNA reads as TGCGCCAGCAGCTTGGAGGGCAGGGGTTTGGATACGCAGTATTTT.

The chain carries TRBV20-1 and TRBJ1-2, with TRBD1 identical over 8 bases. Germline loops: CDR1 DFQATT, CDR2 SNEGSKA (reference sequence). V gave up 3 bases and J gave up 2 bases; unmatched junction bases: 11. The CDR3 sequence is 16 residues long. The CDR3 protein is CSASETTRGLNYGYTF. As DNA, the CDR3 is TGCAGTGCTAGCGAAACGACCAGGGGGCTAAACTATGGCTACACCTTC.

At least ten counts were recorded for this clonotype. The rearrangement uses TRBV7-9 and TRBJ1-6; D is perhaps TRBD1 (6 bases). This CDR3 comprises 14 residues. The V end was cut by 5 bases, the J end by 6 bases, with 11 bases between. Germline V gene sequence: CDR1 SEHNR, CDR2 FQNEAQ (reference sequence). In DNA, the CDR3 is TGTGCCAGCAGCCTAGGACAGCTTAATTCACCCCTCCACTTT. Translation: CASSLGQLNSPLHF.

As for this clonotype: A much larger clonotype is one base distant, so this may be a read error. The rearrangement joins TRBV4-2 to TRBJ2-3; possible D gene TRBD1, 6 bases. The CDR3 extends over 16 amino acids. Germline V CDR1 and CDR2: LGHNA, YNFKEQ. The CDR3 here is CASSQRPGQRTDMQYF. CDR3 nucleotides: TGTGCCAGCAGCCAAAGGCCGGGACAACGCACAGATATGCAGTATTTT.

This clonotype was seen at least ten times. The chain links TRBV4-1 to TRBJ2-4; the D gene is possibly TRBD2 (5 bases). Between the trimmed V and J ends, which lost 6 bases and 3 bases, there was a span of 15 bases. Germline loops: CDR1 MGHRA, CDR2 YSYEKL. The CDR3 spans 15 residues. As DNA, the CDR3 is TGCGCCAGCAGTCCCCCAGGAGGAGGCAAAAACATTCAGTACTTC. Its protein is CASSPPGGGKNIQYF.

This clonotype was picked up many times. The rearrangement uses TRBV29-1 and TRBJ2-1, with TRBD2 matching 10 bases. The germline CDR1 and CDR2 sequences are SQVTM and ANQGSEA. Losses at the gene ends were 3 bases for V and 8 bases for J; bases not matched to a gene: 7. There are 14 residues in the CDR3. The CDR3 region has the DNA TGCAGCGTTGACCCAGCGGGGGGGCTGGATGAGCAGTTCTTC. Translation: CSVDPAGGLDEQFF.

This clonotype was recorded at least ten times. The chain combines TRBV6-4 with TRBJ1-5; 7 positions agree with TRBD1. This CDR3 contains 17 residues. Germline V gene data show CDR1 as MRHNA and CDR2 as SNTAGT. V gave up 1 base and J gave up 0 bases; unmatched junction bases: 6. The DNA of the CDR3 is TGTGCCAGCAGTGACTTGGGGACAGAAAATAGCAATCAGCCCCAGCATTTT. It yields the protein CASSDLGTENSNQPQHF.

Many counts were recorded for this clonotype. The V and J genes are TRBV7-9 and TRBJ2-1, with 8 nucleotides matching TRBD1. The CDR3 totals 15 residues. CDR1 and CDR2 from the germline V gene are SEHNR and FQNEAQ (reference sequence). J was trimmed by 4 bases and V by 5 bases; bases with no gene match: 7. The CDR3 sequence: CASSLGQGVYNEQFF. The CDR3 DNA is TGTGCCAGCAGCCTCGGACAGGGCGTATACAATGAGCAGTTCTTC.

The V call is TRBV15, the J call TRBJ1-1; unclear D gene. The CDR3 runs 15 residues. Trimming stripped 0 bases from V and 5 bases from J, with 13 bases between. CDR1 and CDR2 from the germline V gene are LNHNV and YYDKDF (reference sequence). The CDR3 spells CATSRDQSIGTEAFF. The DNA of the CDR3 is TGTGCCACCAGCAGAGATCAGAGTATAGGGACTGAAGCTTTCTTT.

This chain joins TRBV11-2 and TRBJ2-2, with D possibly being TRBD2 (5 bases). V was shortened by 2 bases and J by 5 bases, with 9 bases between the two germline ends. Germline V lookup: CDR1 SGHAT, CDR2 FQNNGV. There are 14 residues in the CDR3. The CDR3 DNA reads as TGTGCCAGCAGCTTAACTAGGGATACCGGGGAGCTGTTTTTT. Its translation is CASSLTRDTGELFF.

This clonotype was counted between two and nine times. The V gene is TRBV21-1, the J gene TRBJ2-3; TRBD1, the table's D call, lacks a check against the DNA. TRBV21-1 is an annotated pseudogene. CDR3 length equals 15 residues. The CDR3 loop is CASSIPDRGSDTQYF. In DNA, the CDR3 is TGTGCCAGCAGCATCCCGGACAGGGGTTCAGATACGCAGTATTTT.

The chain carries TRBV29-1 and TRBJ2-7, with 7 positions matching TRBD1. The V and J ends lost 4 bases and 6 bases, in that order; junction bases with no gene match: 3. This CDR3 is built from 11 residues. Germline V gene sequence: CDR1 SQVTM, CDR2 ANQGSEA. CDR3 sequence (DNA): TGCAGCGTTGGGGCAGGGGGCGAGCAGTACTTC. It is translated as CSVGAGGEQYF.

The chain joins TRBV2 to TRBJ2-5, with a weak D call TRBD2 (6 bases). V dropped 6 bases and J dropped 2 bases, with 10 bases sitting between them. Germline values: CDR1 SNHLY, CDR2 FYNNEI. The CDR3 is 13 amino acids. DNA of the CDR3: TGTGCCAGCAGGGGGGGATTACAAGAGACCCAGTACTTC. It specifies CASRGGLQETQYF.

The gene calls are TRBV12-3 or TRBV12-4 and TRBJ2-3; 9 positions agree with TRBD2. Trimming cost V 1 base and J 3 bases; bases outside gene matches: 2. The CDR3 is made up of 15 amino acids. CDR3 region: CASSLGLAGTDTQYF. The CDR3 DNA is TGTGCCAGCAGTTTAGGGCTAGCGGGGACAGATACGCAGTATTTT.

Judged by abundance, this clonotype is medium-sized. In nucleotides, the CDR3 is TGTGCCAGCAGTTTTTGGACAGATAAGGATTACGAGCAGTACTTC. Encoded protein: CASSFWTDKDYEQYF. The chain carries TRBV27 and TRBJ2-7; weak D call: TRBD1 (6 bases). Between the trimmed V and J ends, which lost 3 bases and 4 bases, there was a span of 16 bases. This CDR3 has 15 amino acids. Germline lookup yields CDR1 MNHEY and CDR2 SMNVEV (reference sequence).

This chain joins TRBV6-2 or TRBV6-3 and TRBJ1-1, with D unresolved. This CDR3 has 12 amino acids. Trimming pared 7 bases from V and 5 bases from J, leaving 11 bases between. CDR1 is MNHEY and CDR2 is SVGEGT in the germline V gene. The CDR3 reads CASKAYETEAFF. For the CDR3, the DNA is TGTGCCAGCAAGGCCTACGAAACTGAAGCTTTCTTT.

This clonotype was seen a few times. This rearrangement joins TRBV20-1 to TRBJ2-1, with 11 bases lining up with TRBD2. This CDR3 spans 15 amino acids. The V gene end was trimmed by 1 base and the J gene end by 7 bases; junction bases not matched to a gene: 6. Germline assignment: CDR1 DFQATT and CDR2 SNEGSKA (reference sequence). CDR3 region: CSARGLAGRGNEQFF. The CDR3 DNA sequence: TGCAGTGCTAGAGGACTAGCGGGGCGGGGGAATGAGCAGTTCTTC.

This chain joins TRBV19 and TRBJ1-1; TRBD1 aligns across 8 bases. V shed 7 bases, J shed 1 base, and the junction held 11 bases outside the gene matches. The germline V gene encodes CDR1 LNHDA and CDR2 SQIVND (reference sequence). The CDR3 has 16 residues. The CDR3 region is CASTRKRTGPNTEAFF. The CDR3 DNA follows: TGTGCCAGTACCAGAAAACGGACAGGGCCGAACACTGAAGCTTTCTTT.

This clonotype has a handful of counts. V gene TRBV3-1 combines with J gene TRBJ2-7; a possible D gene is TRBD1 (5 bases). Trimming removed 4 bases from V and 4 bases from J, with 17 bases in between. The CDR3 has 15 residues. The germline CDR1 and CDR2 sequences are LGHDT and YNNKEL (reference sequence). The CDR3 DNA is TGTGCCAGCAGCCCCAATCCCCAGGGAAGGTACGAGCAGTACTTC. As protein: CASSPNPQGRYEQYF.